This paragraph covers one T cell receptor beta chain sequence. The PCR made use of 60 Vbeta and 13 Jbeta primers. Measured with immunoSEQ multiplex PCR; TCRdb has only the in-frame clones, and not every one. The table has approximately 95,000 clones, about 81% seen once. Trimming took off 4 bases at V and 3 bases at J, with 13 bases between the two ends. Germline CDR1 is MDHEN and CDR2 is SYDVKM. This CDR3 comprises 15 residues. The entry originates in a study of cytomegalovirus exposure and HLA in healthy donors. The sequenced sample was PBMCs. The V and J genes are TRBV28 and TRBJ1-5, with D hard to call. The clonotype originates from a young man in good health and CMV-seropositive. CDR3 nucleotides: TGTGCCAGCAGTTCACCGGGATTTTACAATCAGCCCCAGCATTTT. This translates into CASSSPGFYNQPQHF.